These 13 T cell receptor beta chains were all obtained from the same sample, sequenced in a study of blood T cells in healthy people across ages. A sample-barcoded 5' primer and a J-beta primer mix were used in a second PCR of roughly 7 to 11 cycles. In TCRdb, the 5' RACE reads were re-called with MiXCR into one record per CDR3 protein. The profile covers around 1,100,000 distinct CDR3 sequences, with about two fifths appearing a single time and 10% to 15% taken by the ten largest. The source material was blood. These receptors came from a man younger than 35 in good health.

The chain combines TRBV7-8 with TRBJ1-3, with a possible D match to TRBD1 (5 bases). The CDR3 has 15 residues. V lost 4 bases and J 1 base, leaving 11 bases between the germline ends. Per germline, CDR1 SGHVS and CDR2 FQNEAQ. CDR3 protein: CASSSQWGSGNTIYF. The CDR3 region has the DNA TGTGCCAGCAGCTCCCAGTGGGGGTCTGGAAACACCATATATTTT.

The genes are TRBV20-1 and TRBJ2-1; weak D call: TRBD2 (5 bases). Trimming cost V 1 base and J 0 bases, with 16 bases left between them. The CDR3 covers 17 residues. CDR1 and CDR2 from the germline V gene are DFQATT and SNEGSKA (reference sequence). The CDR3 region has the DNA TGCAGTGCTAGAGCCTTAGAAGGAGGAAACTCCTACAATGAGCAGTTCTTC. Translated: CSARALEGGNSYNEQFF.

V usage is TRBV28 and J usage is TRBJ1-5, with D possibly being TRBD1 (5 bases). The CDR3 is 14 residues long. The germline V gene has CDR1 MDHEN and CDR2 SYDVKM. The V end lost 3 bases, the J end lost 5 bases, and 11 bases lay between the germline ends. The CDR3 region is CASSLRQGHQPQHF. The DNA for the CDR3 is TGTGCCAGCAGTTTGAGGCAGGGACATCAGCCCCAGCATTTT.

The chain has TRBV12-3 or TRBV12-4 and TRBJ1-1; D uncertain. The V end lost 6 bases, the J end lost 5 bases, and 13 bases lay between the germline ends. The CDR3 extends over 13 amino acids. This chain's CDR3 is CASSPNTGTEAFF. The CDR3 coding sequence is TGTGCCAGCAGCCCCAACACCGGGACTGAAGCTTTCTTT.

The CDR3 sequence: CSASRRTGAGELFF. CDR3 nucleotides: TGCAGTGCCAGCCGGAGGACAGGGGCCGGGGAGCTGTTTTTT. V gene TRBV20-1 combines with J gene TRBJ2-2, with 9 bases matching TRBD1. The CDR3 runs 14 residues. Germline V CDR1 and CDR2: DFQATT, SNEGSKA (reference sequence). Unmatched junction bases numbered 8, after V lost 6 bases and J lost 6 bases.

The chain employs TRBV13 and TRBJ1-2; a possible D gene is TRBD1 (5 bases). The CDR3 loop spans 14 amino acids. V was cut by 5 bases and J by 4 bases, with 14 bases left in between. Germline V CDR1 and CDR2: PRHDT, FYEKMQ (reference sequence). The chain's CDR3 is CASSNQRGRYGYTF. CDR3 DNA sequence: TGTGCCAGCAGCAACCAAAGGGGACGCTATGGCTACACCTTC.

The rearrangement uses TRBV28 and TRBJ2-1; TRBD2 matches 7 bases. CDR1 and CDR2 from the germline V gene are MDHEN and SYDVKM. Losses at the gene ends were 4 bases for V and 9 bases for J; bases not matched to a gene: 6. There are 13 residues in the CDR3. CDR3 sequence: CASSSGLVAEQFF. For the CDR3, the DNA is TGTGCCAGCAGTTCCGGACTAGTAGCTGAGCAGTTCTTC.

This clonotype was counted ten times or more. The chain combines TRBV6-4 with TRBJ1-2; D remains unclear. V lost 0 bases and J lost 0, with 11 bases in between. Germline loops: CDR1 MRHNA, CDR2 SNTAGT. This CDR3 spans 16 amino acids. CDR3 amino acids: CASSDSVEGTNYGYTF. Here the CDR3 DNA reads TGTGCCAGCAGTGACTCCGTGGAGGGAACTAACTATGGCTACACCTTC.

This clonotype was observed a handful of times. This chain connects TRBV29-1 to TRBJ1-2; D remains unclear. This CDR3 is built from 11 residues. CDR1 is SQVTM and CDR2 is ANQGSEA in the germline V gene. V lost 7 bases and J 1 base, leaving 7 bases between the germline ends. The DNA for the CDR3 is TGCAGCGCCGCCCTTAACTATGGCTACACCTTC. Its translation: CSAALNYGYTF.

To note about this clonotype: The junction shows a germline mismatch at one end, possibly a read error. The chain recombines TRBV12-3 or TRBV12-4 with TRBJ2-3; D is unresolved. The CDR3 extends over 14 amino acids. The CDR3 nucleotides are TGTGCCAGCATTTATGGGGTGAGCACAGATATGCAGTATTTT. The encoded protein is CASIYGVSTDMQYF.

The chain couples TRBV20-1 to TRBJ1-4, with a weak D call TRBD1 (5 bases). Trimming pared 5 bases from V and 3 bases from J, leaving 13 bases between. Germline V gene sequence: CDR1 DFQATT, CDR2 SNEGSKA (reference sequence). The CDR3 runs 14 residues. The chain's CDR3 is CSAPWGGSNEKLFF. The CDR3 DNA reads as TGCAGTGCTCCTTGGGGGGGGTCTAATGAAAAACTGTTTTTT.

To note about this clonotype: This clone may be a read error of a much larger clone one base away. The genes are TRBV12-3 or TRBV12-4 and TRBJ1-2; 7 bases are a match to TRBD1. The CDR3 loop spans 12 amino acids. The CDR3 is CASTGTEAGCTF. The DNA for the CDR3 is TGTGCCAGCACCGGGACAGAGGCTGGCTGCACCTTC.

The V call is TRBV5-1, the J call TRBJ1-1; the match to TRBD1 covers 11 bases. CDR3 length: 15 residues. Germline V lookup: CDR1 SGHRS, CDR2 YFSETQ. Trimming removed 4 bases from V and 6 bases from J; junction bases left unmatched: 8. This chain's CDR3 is CASSTGTGGLAEAFF. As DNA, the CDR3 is TGCGCCAGCAGCACCGGGACAGGGGGTCTCGCTGAAGCTTTCTTT.